This T cell receptor (beta chain) was observed in a study of human T cells and chemical hapten exposure. TCRdb analysed the RACE reads with MiXCR anew, one entry per CDR3 protein. The data contain almost 40,000 distinct CDR3 sequences, about 7.6% of them singletons. The time point denotes: pre-sensitization, week 0. Treatment given: therapeutic diphenylcyclopropenone sensitization with weekly scalp DPC. This clonotype was detected many times. Its specificity is unknown. At one end, the junction sequence differs from germline, possibly due to a read error. From germline, CDR1 is DFQATT and CDR2 SNEGSKA (reference sequence). CDR3 length: 13 residues. Study-wide results and caveats: Patch test score was positively correlated with the counts of TCRs that had expanded at PT1. Donors' alopecia may make their immune response differ from healthy people's.

The sequence derives from a woman aged 45-65 years with alopecia areata. Some clones in this sample may be carry-over from other donors' samples. V and J are TRBV20-1 and TRBJ1-1, with D possibly being TRBD1 (5 bases). Source: whole blood, taken in connection with sensitization to the hapten diphenylcyclopropenone (DPC). The CDR3 sequence is CSARAQGNTEAFF. CDR3 DNA sequence: TGCAGCGCTAGAGCTCAGGGGAACACTGAAGCTTTCTTT.